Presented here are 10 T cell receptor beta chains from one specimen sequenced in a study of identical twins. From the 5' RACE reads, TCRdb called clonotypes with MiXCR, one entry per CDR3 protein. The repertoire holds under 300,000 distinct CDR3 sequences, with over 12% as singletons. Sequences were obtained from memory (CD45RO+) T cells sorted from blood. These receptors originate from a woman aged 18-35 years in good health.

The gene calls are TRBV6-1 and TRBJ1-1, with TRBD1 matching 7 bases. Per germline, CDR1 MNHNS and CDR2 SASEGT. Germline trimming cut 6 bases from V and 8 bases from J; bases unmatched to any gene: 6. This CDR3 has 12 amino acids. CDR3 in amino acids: CASRRTGDEAFF. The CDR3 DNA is TGTGCCAGCAGACGAACAGGGGACGAAGCTTTCTTT.

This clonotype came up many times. CDR3 in amino acids: CASSHGVEQYF. Written as DNA, the CDR3 is TGTGCCAGCAGCCACGGGGTCGAGCAGTACTTC. The chain combines TRBV3-1 with TRBJ2-7; weak D call: TRBD2 (5 bases). V was pared by 3 bases and J by 6 bases, with 6 bases between. This CDR3 contains 11 residues. Germline CDR1 LGHDT, CDR2 YNNKEL (reference sequence).

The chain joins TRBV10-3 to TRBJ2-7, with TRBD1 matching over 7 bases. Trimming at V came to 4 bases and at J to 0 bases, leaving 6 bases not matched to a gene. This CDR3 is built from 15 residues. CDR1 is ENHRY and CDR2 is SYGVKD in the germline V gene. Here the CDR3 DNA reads TGTGCCATCAGTGGGGGGACAGAGAGCTCCTACGAGCAGTACTTC. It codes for CAISGGTESSYEQYF.

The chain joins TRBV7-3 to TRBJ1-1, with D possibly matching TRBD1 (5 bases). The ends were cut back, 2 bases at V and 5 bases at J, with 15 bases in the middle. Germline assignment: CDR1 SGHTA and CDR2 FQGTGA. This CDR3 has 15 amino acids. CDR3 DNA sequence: TGTGCCAGCAGCTTAGAAGGCAGGGTTTTAACTGAAGCTTTCTTT. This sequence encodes CASSLEGRVLTEAFF.

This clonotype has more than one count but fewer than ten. CDR3 DNA sequence: TGTGCCAGCAGTTTATCCCCTGCCAACGTCCTGACTTTC. This sequence encodes CASSLSPANVLTF. The chain carries TRBV27 and TRBJ2-6, with D hard to call. Germline CDR1 is MNHEY and CDR2 is SMNVEV (reference sequence). This CDR3 comprises 13 residues. V shed 0 bases and J shed 7 bases, with 4 bases lying between them.

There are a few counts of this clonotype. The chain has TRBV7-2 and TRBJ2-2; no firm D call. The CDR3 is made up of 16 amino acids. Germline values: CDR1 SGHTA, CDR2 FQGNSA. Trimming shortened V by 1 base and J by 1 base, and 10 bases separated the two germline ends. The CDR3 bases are TGTGCCAGCAGCTTAGTATTTGGAAGGAACACCGGGGAGCTGTTTTTT. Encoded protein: CASSLVFGRNTGELFF.

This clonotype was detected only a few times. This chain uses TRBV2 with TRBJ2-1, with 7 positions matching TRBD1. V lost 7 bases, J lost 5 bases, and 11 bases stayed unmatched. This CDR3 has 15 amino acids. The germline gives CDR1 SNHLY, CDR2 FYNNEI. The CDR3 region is CASNEDRVGNNEQFF. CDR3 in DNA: TGTGCCAGCAACGAAGACAGGGTAGGAAACAATGAGCAGTTCTTC. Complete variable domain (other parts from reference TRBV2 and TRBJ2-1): EPEVTQTPSHQVTQMGQEVILRCVPISNHLYFYWYRQILGQKVEFLVSFYNNEISEKSEIFDDQFSVERPDGSNFTLKIRSTKLEDSAMYFCASNEDRVGNNEQFFGPGTRLTVL.

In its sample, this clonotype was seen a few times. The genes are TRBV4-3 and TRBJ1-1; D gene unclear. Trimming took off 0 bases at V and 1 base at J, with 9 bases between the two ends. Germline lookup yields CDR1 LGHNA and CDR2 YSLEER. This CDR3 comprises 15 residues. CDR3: CASSQDHSPNTEAFF. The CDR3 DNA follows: TGCGCCAGCAGCCAAGACCACAGCCCGAACACTGAAGCTTTCTTT.

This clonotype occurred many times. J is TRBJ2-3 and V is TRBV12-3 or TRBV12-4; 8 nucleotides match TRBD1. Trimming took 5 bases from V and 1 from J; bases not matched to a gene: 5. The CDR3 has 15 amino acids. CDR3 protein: CASSQTGVGTDTQYF. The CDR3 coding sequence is TGTGCCAGCAGTCAGACAGGGGTTGGCACAGATACGCAGTATTTT.

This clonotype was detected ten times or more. CDR3 DNA: TGTGCCAGCAGACTCCAAGAGACCCAGTACTTC. Translating it yields CASRLQETQYF. The V gene is TRBV12-3 or TRBV12-4, the J gene TRBJ2-5, with unresolved D. This CDR3 is built from 11 residues. Trimming removed 6 bases from V and 1 base from J, with 3 bases in between.